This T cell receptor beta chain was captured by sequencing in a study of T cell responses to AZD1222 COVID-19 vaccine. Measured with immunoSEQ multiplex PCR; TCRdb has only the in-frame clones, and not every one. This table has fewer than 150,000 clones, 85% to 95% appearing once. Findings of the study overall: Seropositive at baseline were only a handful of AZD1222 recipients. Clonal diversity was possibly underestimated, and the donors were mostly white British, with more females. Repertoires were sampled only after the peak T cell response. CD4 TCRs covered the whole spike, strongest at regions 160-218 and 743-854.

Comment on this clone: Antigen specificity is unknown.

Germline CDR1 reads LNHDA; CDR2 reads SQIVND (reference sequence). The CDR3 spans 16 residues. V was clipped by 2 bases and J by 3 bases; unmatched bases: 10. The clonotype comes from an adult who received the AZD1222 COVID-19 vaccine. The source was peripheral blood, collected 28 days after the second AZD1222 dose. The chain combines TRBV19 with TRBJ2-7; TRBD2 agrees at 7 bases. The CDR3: CASSISGTGLYYEQYF. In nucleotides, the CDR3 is TGTGCCAGTAGTATAAGCGGGACCGGACTATACTACGAGCAGTACTTC.